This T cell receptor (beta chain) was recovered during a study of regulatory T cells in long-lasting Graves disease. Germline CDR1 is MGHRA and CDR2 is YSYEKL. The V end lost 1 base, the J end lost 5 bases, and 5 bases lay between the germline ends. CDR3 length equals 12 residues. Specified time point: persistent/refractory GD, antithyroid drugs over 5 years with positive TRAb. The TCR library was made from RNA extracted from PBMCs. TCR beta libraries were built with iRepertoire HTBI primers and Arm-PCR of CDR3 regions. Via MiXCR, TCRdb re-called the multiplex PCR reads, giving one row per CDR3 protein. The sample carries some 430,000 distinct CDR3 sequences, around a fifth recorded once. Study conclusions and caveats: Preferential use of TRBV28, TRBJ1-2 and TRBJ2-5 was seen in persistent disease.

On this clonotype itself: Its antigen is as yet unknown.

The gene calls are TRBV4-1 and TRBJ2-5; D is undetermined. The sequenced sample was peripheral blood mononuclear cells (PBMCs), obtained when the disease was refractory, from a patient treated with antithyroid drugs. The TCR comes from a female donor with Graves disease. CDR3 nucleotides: TGCGCCAGCAGCCAAGTTAAGGAGACCCAGTACTTC. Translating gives CASSQVKETQYF.